This T cell receptor (beta chain) was recorded in a study of blood T cell repertoires in COVID-19 (dated by TCRdb to the early 2020s). In terms of the full investigation: Collaborator samples came from the United States, Italy and Spain and covered acute and convalescent phases of COVID-19. Nearly every sample came with metadata listing a de-identified subject ID, COVID-19 status, age in years and sex. Deeply sampled blood TCRbeta repertoires from subjects exposed to, actively infected with, or recovered from COVID-19 were included in the dataset. The material from the prospective study consisted of cDNA or gDNA derived from T cells, B-cell-depleted T cells, or PBMCs. The repertoires were released in a freely available public database meant as a resource for research on the immune response to SARS-CoV-2. Where available, HLA class I and class II types were obtained from metadata supplied by the sample provider rather than from assay-based typing. Samples were obtained from the ongoing ImmuneRACE study (first 160 participants) and from over 1,000 subjects provided by 6 global collaborators.

Remarks on this clone: The antigen it recognizes is unknown. No base-level quality is on record; no much larger clone is a single base apart.

Looking up the germline V gene yields CDR1 SGHRS and CDR2 YFSETQ. V is reduced by 1 base and J by 7 bases, leaving a spacing of 12 bases between them. Counted from cysteine to phenylalanine, this CDR3 has 13 amino acids. Only CDR3 DNA remains: 39 bases, in frame from the first base. The paper's findings and limits, for the study overall: Clinical and demographic metadata were provided uncurated, with the amount varying by source and participant.

The collaborating institutions used their own protocols to collect whole blood in K2EDTA tubes. For TCRbeta analysis, collaborators shipped samples as frozen whole blood, isolated PBMCs, or DNA extracted from either of those sample types. TCRbeta CDR3 regions were amplified from genomic DNA using the immunoSEQ Assay, a bias-controlled multiplex PCR. In the paper's pipeline: The number of nucleated cells in each sample was estimated by amplification of reference gene primers within the assay. To quantify the absolute abundance of each unique TCRbeta CDR3 rearrangement, sequence reads were collapsed and filtered. For each sample, productive Simpson clonality was calculated by taking the square root of Simpson's diversity index across productive rearrangements. The clones in this table, taken by TCRdb from immuneACCESS, are in-frame only. Not every clone is retained; where verified, under half of the shortfall comes from an unresolved V gene, and the cause of the rest is unknown. V and J calls and clone size follow that table, whereas D and trimming were derived from the DNA. The sample has 130,000 or so clones on record, roughly 83% of them singletons. The ten largest clones capture 3% to 3.5% of the sample.

The specimen was peripheral blood. Here the chain combines TRBV5-1 and TRBJ2-7; a tentative D call is TRBD1 (6 bases match). The sequence came from a woman at least 80 years old with acute or convalescent COVID-19. CDR3 sequence: CASSLSPQGEQYF. The DNA is TGCGCCAGCAGCTTGTCGCCTCAGGGGGAGCAGTACTTC.